The rows below give T cell receptor beta chains drawn from one sample of a study of siplizumab effects on memory and regulatory T cells. The repertoire was sequenced with immunoSEQ multiplex PCR; TCRdb's copy has only in-frame clones and lacks some. Among 100,000 to 120,000 clones, just under 95% were seen once, and the ten largest hold about 1.5%. Sequenced material: CD4+ T cells sorted from blood. The receptors come from a human donor in good health. The CDR3 runs from the conserved cysteine through the conserved F or W. D genes are given only for firm matches. Clone size is shown for a subset of rows, as once, few, many or a class of expanded clone.

>TRBD2|TRBV18|TRBJ2-3|NA
CASSGPGTELAGTPPTDTQYF
TGTGCCAGCTCCGGGCCAGGTACGGAACTAGCGGGGACTCCTCCCACAGATACGCAGTATTTT
>NA|TRBV6-1|TRBJ2-3|NA
CASTSQGTDTQYF
TGTGCCAGCACTTCACAGGGCACAGATACGCAGTATTTT
>NA|TRBV28|TRBJ1-4|NA
CASSLGPGGEKLFF
TGTGCCAGCAGTTTAGGGCCAGGTGGTGAAAAACTGTTTTTT
>NA|TRBV27|TRBJ2-3|NA
CASSLMGMKGTDTQYF
TGTGCCAGCAGTTTAATGGGGATGAAGGGCACAGATACGCAGTATTTT
>NA|TRBV2|TRBJ2-7|once
CASSPQYEQYF
TGTGCCAGCAGCCCTCAGTACGAGCAGTACTTC
>NA|TRBV11-3|TRBJ2-7|NA
CASGEDEQYF
TGTGCCAGCGGAGAAGACGAGCAGTACTTC
>NA|TRBV5-6|TRBJ1-5|NA
CASSLRGINQPQHF
TGTGCCAGCAGCTTGCGAGGGATAAATCAGCCCCAGCATTTT
>NA|TRBV20-1|TRBJ2-5|NA
CSARQETQYF
TGCAGTGCGCGTCAAGAGACCCAGTACTTC
>TRBD2|TRBV4-1|TRBJ2-5|NA
CASSHTRKLAVQETQYF
TGCGCCAGCAGCCACACCAGGAAGCTAGCGGTGCAAGAGACCCAGTACTTC
>NA|TRBV7-2|TRBJ2-4|NA
CASSSRHTGVDIQYF
TGTGCCAGCAGTAGTAGACATACGGGCGTAGACATTCAGTACTTC
>NA|TRBV19|TRBJ2-7|NA
CASSSLYGQFPEQYF
TGTGCCAGTAGTTCGTTATACGGACAGTTTCCCGAGCAGTACTTC
>NA|TRBV9|TRBJ2-3|NA
CASSGEFGPRLKDTQYF
TGTGCCAGCAGCGGAGAGTTCGGGCCACGCCTTAAGGATACGCAGTATTTT
>NA|TRBV6-5|TRBJ2-3|NA
CASRDLTDTQYF
TGTGCCAGCCGGGACCTCACAGATACGCAGTATTTT
>NA|TRBV29-1|TRBJ1-1|NA
CSVARGQGTEAFF
TGCAGCGTGGCTCGGGGGCAGGGCACTGAAGCTTTCTTT
>NA|TRBV4-1|TRBJ1-3|NA
CASSPREASFSGNTIYF
TGCGCCAGCAGCCCCCGGGAGGCAAGTTTCTCTGGAAACACCATATATTTT
>NA|TRBV5-1|TRBJ1-1|NA
CASSDRTANTEAFF
TGCGCCAGCAGCGACCGGACAGCGAACACTGAAGCTTTCTTT
>TRBD2|TRBV9|TRBJ2-1|once
CASSVSGRADNEQFF
TGTGCCAGCAGCGTTAGCGGGAGGGCCGACAATGAGCAGTTCTTC
>NA|TRBV5-6|TRBJ1-1|NA
CASSLEEGLEAFF
TGTGCCAGCAGCTTGGAAGAGGGATTAGAAGCTTTCTTT
>TRBD2|TRBV5-1|TRBJ2-1|NA
CASSLRAGGGINEQFF
TGCGCCAGCAGCCTACGAGCGGGGGGTGGTATTAATGAGCAGTTCTTC
>NA|TRBV10-3|TRBJ1-3|NA
CAISESSRRNTIYF
TGTGCCATCAGTGAGTCAAGCAGAAGAAACACCATATATTTT
>NA|TRBV18|TRBJ1-1|NA
CASSPQGLTEAFF
TGTGCCAGCTCACCGCAGGGGTTAACTGAAGCTTTCTTT
>TRBD1|TRBV5-8|TRBJ2-2|NA
CASRLGQANTGELFF
TGTGCCAGCAGGTTGGGACAGGCGAACACCGGGGAGCTGTTTTTT